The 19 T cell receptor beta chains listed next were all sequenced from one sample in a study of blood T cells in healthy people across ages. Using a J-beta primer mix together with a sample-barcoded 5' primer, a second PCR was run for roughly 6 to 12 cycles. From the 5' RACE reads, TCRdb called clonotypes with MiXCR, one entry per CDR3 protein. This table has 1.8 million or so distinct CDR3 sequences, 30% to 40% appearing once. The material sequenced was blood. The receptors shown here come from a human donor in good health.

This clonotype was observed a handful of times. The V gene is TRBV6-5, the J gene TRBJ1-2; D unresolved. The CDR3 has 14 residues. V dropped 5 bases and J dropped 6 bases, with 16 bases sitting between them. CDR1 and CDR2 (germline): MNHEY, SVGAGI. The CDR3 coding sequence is TGTGCCAGCAGTCGGACTGAGGGAACTGATGGCTACACCTTC. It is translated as CASSRTEGTDGYTF.

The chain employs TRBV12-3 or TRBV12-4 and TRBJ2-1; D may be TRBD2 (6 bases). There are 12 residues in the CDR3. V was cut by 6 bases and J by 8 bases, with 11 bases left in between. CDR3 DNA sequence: TGTGCCAGCAGCTTCGGGACTCATGAGCAGTTCTTC. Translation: CASSFGTHEQFF.

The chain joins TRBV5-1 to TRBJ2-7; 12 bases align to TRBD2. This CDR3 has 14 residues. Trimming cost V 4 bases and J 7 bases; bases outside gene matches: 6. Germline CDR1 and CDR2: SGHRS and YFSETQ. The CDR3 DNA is TGCGCCAGCAGCCGGACTAGCGGGGCCAGAGAGCAGTACTTC. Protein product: CASSRTSGAREQYF.

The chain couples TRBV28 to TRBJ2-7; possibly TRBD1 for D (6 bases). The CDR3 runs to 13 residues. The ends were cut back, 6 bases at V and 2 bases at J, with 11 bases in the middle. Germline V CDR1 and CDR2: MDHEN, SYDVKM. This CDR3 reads CASRDRRTYEQYF. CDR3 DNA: TGTGCCAGCAGGGACAGAAGAACCTACGAGCAGTACTTC. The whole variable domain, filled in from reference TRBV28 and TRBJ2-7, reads DVKVTQSSRYLVKRTGEKVFLECVQDMDHENMFWYRQDPGLGLRLIYFSYDVKMKEKGDIPEGYSVSREKKERFSLILESASTNQTSMYLCASRDRRTYEQYFGPGTRLTVT.

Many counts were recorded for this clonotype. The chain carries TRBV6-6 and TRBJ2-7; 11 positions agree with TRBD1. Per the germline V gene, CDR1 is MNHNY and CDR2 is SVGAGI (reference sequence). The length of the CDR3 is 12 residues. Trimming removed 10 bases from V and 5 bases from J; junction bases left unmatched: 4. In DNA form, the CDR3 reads TGTGCCACGGGACAGGGGGACCACGAGCAGTACTTC. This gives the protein CATGQGDHEQYF.

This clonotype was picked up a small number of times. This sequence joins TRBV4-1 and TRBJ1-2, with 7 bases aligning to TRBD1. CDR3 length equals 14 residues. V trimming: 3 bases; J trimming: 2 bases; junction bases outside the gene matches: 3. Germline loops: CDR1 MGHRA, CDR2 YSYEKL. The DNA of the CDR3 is TGCGCCAGCAGCCACCGGACAGGCAACTATGGCTACACCTTC. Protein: CASSHRTGNYGYTF.

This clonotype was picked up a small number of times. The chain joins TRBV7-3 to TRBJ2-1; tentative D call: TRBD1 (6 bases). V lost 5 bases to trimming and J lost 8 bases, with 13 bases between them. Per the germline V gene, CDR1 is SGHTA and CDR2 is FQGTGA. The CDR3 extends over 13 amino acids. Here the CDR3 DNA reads TGTGCCAGCAGCCCGGGACAAATCTATGAGCAGTTCTTC. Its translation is CASSPGQIYEQFF.

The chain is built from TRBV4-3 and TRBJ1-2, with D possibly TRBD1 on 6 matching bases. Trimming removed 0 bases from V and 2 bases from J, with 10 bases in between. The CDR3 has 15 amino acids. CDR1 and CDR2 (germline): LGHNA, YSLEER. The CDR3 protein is CASSQDRGQNYGYTF. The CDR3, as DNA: TGCGCCAGCAGCCAAGATAGAGGACAGAACTATGGCTACACCTTC.

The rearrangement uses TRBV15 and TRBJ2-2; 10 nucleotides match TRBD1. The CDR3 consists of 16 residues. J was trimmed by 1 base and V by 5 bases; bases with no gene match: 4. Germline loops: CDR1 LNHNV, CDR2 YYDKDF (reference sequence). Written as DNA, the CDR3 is TGTGCCACCAGCGATCGGGACAGGGGGAACACCGGGGAGCTGTTTTTT. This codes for CATSDRDRGNTGELFF.

CDR3 sequence (DNA): TGTGCCAGCAGACAGCGTCCCGGGAACACTGAAGCTTTCTTT. It encodes CASRQRPGNTEAFF. The J gene is TRBJ1-1, the V gene TRBV6-2 or TRBV6-3; the D is unclear. Per germline, CDR1 MNHEY and CDR2 SVGEGT. CDR3 length equals 14 residues. The V end was cut by 6 bases, the J end by 1 base, with 12 bases between.

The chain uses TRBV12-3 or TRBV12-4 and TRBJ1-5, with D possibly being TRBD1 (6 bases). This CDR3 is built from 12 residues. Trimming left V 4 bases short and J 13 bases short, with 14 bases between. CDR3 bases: TGTGCCAGCAGTTCTCTGACAGGTGGGCAGCATTTT. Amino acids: CASSSLTGGQHF.

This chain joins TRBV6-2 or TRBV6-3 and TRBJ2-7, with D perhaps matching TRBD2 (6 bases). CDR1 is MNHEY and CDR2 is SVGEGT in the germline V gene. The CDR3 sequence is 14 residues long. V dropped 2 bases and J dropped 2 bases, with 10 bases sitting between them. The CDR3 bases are TGTGCCAGCAGTTACGGCGGGACGGCCTACGAGCAGTACTTC. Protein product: CASSYGGTAYEQYF.

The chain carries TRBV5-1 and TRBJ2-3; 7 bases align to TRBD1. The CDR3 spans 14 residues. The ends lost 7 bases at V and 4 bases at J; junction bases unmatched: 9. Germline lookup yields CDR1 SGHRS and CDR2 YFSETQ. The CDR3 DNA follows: TGCGCCAGCCGACCAACAGGGGTTGCAGATACGCAGTATTTT. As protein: CASRPTGVADTQYF.

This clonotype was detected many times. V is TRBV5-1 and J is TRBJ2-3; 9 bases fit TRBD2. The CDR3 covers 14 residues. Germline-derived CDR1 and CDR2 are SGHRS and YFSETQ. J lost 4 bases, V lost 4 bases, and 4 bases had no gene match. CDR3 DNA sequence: TGCGCCAGCAGCCCCCGGACTAGCGCAGATACGCAGTATTTT. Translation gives CASSPRTSADTQYF.

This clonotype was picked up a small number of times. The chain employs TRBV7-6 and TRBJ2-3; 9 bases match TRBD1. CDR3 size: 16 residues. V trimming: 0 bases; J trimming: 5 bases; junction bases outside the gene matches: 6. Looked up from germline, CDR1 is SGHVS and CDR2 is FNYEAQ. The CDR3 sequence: CASSLAVTGGQDTQYF. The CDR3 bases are TGTGCCAGCAGCTTAGCTGTGACAGGGGGTCAAGATACGCAGTATTTT.

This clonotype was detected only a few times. The CDR3: CASSSSGLNSPLHF. In DNA, the CDR3 is TGTGCCAGCAGCTCCAGCGGTCTAAATTCACCCCTCCACTTT. This chain joins TRBV7-2 and TRBJ1-6; no reliable D call. Trimming took off 4 bases at V and 7 bases at J, with 11 bases between the two ends. The V gene's germline CDR1 is SGHTA and CDR2 FQGNSA. The CDR3 runs 14 residues.

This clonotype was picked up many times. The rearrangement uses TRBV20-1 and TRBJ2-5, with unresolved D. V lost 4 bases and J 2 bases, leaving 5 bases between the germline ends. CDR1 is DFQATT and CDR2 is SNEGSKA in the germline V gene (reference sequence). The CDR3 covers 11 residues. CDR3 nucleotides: TGCAGTGCTACGGCGCAAGAGACCCAGTACTTC. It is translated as CSATAQETQYF.

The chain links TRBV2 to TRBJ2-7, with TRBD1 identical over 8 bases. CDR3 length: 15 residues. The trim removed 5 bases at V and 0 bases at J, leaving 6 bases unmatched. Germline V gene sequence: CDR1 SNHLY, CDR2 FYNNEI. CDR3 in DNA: TGTGCCAGCAGTCCAGACAGGGGTCGCTCCTACGAGCAGTACTTC. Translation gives CASSPDRGRSYEQYF. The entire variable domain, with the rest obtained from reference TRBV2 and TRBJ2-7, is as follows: EPEVTQTPSHQVTQMGQEVILRCVPISNHLYFYWYRQILGQKVEFLVSFYNNEISEKSEIFDDQFSVERPDGSNFTLKIRSTKLEDSAMYFCASSPDRGRSYEQYFGPGTRLTVT.

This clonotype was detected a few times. CDR3 sequence (DNA): TGTGCCAGCAGCTTCGGCGGGGGTGGCGGGATGCGGAATGAGCAGTTCTTC. This encodes CASSFGGGGGMRNEQFF. The V gene is TRBV7-2, the J gene TRBJ2-1, with 7 bases lining up with TRBD2. The CDR3 totals 17 residues. Germline V lookup: CDR1 SGHTA, CDR2 FQGNSA. With V trimmed by 3 bases and J by 7 bases, 15 bases remained unmatched.